This T cell receptor (beta chain) appears in the sequencing data of a study of CD8 T cells in ankylosing spondylitis. Study-level results: Reportedly, significant enrichment of disease-linked clones occurred in matched ankylosing spondylitis synovial fluid.

Quantitative 5'-RACE with molecular barcodes was used to make the TCR beta libraries. TCRdb reanalysed the 5' RACE reads using MiXCR and keeps one entry per CDR3 protein. The table lists some 340,000 distinct CDR3 sequences, roughly 14% of them singletons. The count of this clonotype is one. The antigen is undetermined. From germline, CDR1 is SGHTA and CDR2 FQGNSA. V was trimmed by 5 bases and J by 2 bases, leaving 18 bases between them. The CDR3 is 17 residues long. The sequencing input was blood, either unsorted or a sorted T cell fraction (not recorded which). The receptor comes from a male donor with ankylosing spondylitis or in good health (not recorded which). The V and J genes are TRBV7-2 and TRBJ2-2; perhaps TRBD2 as D (5 bases). The CDR3 region has the DNA TGTGCCAGCAGCCGCCGGTTTGGAGCGGCCAACACCGGGGAGCTGTTTTTT. Translating gives CASSRRFGAANTGELFF.